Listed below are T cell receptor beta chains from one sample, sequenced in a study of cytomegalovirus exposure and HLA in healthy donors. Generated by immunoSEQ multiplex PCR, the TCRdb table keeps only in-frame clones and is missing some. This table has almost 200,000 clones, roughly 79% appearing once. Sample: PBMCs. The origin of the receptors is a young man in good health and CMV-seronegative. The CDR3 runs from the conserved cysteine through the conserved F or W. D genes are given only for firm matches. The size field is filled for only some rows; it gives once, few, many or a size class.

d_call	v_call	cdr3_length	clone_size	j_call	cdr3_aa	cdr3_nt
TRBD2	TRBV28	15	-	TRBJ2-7	CASTRGGTKSYEQYF	TGTGCCAGCACCCGAGGAGGGACTAAATCCTACGAGCAGTACTTC
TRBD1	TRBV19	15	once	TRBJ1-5	CASSGDSTRHQPQHF	TGTGCCAGTAGTGGGGACAGCACCCGTCATCAGCCCCAGCATTTT
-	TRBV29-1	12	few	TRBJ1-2	CSTSGDILGYTF	TGCAGCACTTCAGGGGACATCCTTGGCTACACCTTC
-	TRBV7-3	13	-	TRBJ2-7	CASSLKGTGEQYF	TGTGCCAGCAGCTTAAAAGGGACTGGGGAGCAGTACTTC
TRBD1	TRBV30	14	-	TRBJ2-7	CAWSRQGSPYEQYF	TGTGCCTGGAGCAGACAGGGCTCCCCATACGAGCAGTACTTC
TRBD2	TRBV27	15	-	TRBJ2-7	CASRMRTSVIYEQYF	TGTGCCAGCCGAATGAGGACTAGCGTCATCTACGAGCAGTACTTC
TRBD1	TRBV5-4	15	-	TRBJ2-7	CASSSEPGQTYEQYF	TGTGCCAGCAGCTCGGAGCCGGGACAGACCTACGAGCAGTACTTC
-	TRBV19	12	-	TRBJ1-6	CASSTRGSPLHF	TGTGCCAGTAGTACCCGAGGGTCACCCCTCCACTTT
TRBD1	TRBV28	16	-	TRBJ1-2	CASSLGGTGGNHGYTF	TGTGCCAGCAGTTTAGGGGGGACAGGGGGCAATCATGGCTACACCTTC
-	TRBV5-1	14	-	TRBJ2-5	CASSLEAGGETQYF	TGCGCCAGCAGCTTGGAAGCGGGTGGAGAGACCCAGTACTTC
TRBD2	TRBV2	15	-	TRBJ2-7	CASIDGTSGLREQYF	TGTGCCAGCATTGATGGGACTAGCGGACTACGGGAGCAGTACTTC
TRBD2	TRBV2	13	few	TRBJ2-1	CASKGLAANEQFF	TGTGCCAGCAAGGGACTAGCGGCGAATGAGCAGTTCTTC
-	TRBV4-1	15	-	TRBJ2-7	CASSQEAGITYEQYF	TGCGCCAGCAGCCAGGAAGCAGGTATTACCTACGAGCAGTACTTC
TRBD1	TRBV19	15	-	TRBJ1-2	CASSSRQGSNYGYTF	TGTGCCAGTAGCTCCCGACAGGGGAGTAACTATGGCTACACCTTC
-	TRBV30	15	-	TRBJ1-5	CAWSAAGWTNQPQHF	TGTGCCTGGAGTGCGGCAGGGTGGACGAATCAGCCCCAGCATTTT
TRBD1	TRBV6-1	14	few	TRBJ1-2	CASRQTGEKGGYTF	TGTGCCAGCAGACAAACAGGGGAGAAGGGTGGCTACACCTTC
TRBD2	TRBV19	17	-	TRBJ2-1	CASKPSGRIGVNNEQFF	TGTGCCAGTAAACCTAGCGGGAGGATTGGTGTGAACAATGAGCAGTTCTTC
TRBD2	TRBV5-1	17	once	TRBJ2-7	CASSLMAGGPSSYEQYF	TGCGCCAGCAGCTTGATGGCGGGAGGCCCCAGCTCCTACGAGCAGTACTTC
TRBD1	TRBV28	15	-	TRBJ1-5	CASSFVQGANQPQHF	TGTGCCAGCAGTTTTGTACAGGGGGCCAATCAGCCCCAGCATTTT
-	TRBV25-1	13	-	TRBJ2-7	CASSDRTIYEQYF	TGTGCCAGCAGTGACCGGACAATCTACGAGCAGTACTTC
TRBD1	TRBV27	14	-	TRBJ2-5	CASSLGQGRETQYF	TGTGCCAGCAGTTTAGGACAGGGCCGGGAGACCCAGTACTTC
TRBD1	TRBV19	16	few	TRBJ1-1	CASSNYKRTGNTEAFF	TGTGCCAGTAGTAACTACAAACGGACAGGGAACACTGAAGCTTTCTTT
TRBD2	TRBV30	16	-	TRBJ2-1	CAWSVQAGVSYNEQFF	TGTGCCTGGAGTGTACAAGCGGGAGTATCCTACAATGAGCAGTTCTTC
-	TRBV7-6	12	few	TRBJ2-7	CASSLDRFEQYF	TGTGCCAGCAGCTTAGATCGGTTCGAGCAGTACTTC
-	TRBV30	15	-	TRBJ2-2	CAWRVGGLNTGELFF	TGTGCCTGGAGAGTCGGCGGCCTGAACACCGGGGAGCTGTTTTTT
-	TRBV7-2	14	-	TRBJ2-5	CASSLTGPAKAQYF	TGTGCCAGCAGCTTAACAGGGCCCGCCAAGGCCCAGTACTTC
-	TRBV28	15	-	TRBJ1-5	CATLLDQSGNQPQHF	TGTGCCACCTTGTTGGATCAAAGCGGCAATCAGCCCCAGCATTTT